A single sample is the source of the 20 T cell receptor beta chains below, sequenced in a study of blood T cells in healthy people across ages (dated by TCRdb to the mid-2010s). Libraries were made using 5' RACE. This sample was sequenced with an Illumina HiSeq 2500. A second PCR of roughly 6 to 11 cycles was run with a J-beta primer mix and a sample-barcoded 5' primer. Using fastp at Q25 and MiXCR, TCRdb reprocessed the public reads and kept productive beta chains. Rows matching on CDR3 protein sequence are summarized as one entry with the most common DNA and genes. The sample table records 650,000 to 800,000 distinct CDR3 sequences; around 45% of these occur just once. The ten largest clones capture approximately 20% of the sample. The sample was blood. The receptors here all came from a man in his 60s in good health.

This chain connects TRBV6-1 to TRBJ2-5; D is ambiguous. CDR3 length: 13 residues. The germline V and J ends were trimmed by 2 bases and 5 bases, with 9 bases remaining between them. Germline CDR1 MNHNS, CDR2 SASEGT. The CDR3 coding sequence is TGTGCCAGCAGTGAACATAGGTTGGAGACCCAGTACTTC. Amino acids: CASSEHRLETQYF.

Written as DNA, the CDR3 is TGCGCCAGCAGCCAAGCAGGACGGACCTACGAGCAGTACTTC. Its translation is CASSQAGRTYEQYF. The rearrangement joins TRBV4-1 to TRBJ2-7; D not certain. The length of the CDR3 is 14 residues. The ends were cut back, 1 base at V and 2 bases at J, with 9 bases in the middle. Germline CDR1 MGHRA, CDR2 YSYEKL.

The rearrangement joins TRBV18 to TRBJ2-1; 8 bases agree with TRBD1. This CDR3 spans 18 amino acids. V shed 3 bases, J shed 6 bases, and the junction held 16 bases outside the gene matches. Looked up from germline, CDR1 is KGHSH and CDR2 is LQKENI. CDR3 protein: CASSPQEGPTGVINEQFF. In DNA, the CDR3 is TGTGCCAGCTCACCCCAAGAGGGGCCGACAGGGGTAATCAATGAGCAGTTCTTC.

This clonotype was counted between two and nine times. The rearrangement uses TRBV10-3 and TRBJ1-2; D is undetermined. The CDR3 covers 12 residues. CDR1 and CDR2 (germline): ENHRY, SYGVKD. V lost 2 bases, J lost 4 bases, and 5 bases lay in between. CDR3 bases: TGTGCCATCAGTGAGGATACCTATGGCTACACCTTC. It specifies CAISEDTYGYTF.

The gene calls are TRBV6-2 or TRBV6-3 and TRBJ2-7, with TRBD1 identical over 9 bases. The CDR3 length is 14 residues. V was clipped by 6 bases and J by 3 bases; unmatched bases: 6. Germline values: CDR1 MNHEY, CDR2 SVGEGT. CDR3 in amino acids: CASRTGTGFYEQYF. Written as DNA, the CDR3 is TGTGCCAGCAGAACCGGGACAGGGTTCTACGAGCAGTACTTC.

This clonotype was counted between two and nine times. The rearrangement uses TRBV7-8 and TRBJ2-1, with TRBD2 identical over 10 bases. The J call may be incorrect, as the DNA end agrees better with TRBJ2-7. Germline lookup yields CDR1 SGHVS and CDR2 FQNEAQ. CDR3 length: 18 residues. CDR3 DNA: TGTGCCAGCAGCTTCCAAGCGGGGGGGCGAGAGTCCTACAATGAGCAGTACTTC. Translated, it gives CASSFQAGGRESYNEQYF.

The V gene is TRBV7-9, the J gene TRBJ2-1; D remains unclear. Germline V lookup: CDR1 SEHNR, CDR2 FQNEAQ (reference sequence). There are 14 residues in the CDR3. The V gene lost 5 bases and the J gene lost 0 bases, with 8 bases spanning the gap. This CDR3 is CASSHKSSYNEQFF. The CDR3, as DNA: TGTGCCAGCAGCCACAAGAGCTCCTACAATGAGCAGTTCTTC.

The chain combines TRBV6-6 with TRBJ2-1; tentatively, D is TRBD1 (6 bases). Germline CDR1 and CDR2: MNHNY and SVGAGI (reference sequence). CDR3 length: 15 amino acids. Written as DNA, the CDR3 is TGTGCGACAACCCTCTTAGGGGACATATACAATGAGCAGTTCTTC. Its translation is CATTLLGDIYNEQFF.

This clonotype appeared many times. The V and J genes are TRBV29-1 and TRBJ2-7; 9 bases fit TRBD1. The V segment lost 6 bases and the J segment 4 bases; nucleotides outside the gene matches: 4. Germline CDR1 reads SQVTM; CDR2 reads ANQGSEA. The CDR3 sequence is 12 residues long. As DNA, the CDR3 is TGCAGCGTAGGGACAGGGAGTTACGAGCAGTACTTC. Translation: CSVGTGSYEQYF.

The CDR3 sequence: CASSQGQSVETQYF. CDR3 coding DNA: TGTGCCAGCAGCCAAGGACAGAGTGTGGAGACCCAGTACTTC. The gene calls are TRBV7-9 and TRBJ2-5, with a weak D call TRBD1 (6 bases). CDR3 length: 14 amino acids. Trimming stripped 5 bases from V and 5 bases from J, with 15 bases between. Per the germline V gene, CDR1 is SEHNR and CDR2 is FQNEAQ (reference sequence).

In its sample, this clonotype was seen a few times. The chain recombines TRBV5-1 with TRBJ2-5; weak D call: TRBD1 (6 bases). V was clipped by 4 bases and J by 4 bases, with 11 bases between them. The CDR3 runs to 13 residues. Germline CDR1 SGHRS, CDR2 YFSETQ. The CDR3 region has the DNA TGCGCCAGCAGCCGCATCAGGGGAGAGACCCAGTACTTC. Protein: CASSRIRGETQYF.

On this clonotype: The junction shows a germline mismatch at one end, possibly a read error. The V call is TRBV5-1, the J call TRBJ1-2; D possibly corresponds to TRBD1 (5 bases). CDR3 length: 15 residues. Germline loops: CDR1 SGHRS, CDR2 YFSETQ. The CDR3 reads CASGLEGTLNYGYTF. CDR3 in DNA: TGCGCCAGCGGCTTGGAGGGGACCCTCAACTATGGCTACACCTTC.

The chain joins TRBV21-1 to TRBJ2-2; TRBD1 is taken as the D call from the table, unchecked against the DNA. TRBV21-1 is tagged as a pseudogene. The CDR3 consists of 19 residues. The CDR3 DNA sequence: TGTGCCAGCAGCAAAGCTGATGAGATTGGGGGGACGAACACCGGGGAGCTGTTTTTT. It yields the protein CASSKADEIGGTNTGELFF.

In this sample, this clonotype turned up a few times. The J gene is TRBJ2-1, the V gene TRBV20-1, with unresolved D. Trimming took off 3 bases at V and 2 bases at J, with 14 bases between the two ends. The germline V gene encodes CDR1 DFQATT and CDR2 SNEGSKA (reference sequence). The length of the CDR3 is 15 residues. The DNA for the CDR3 is TGCAGTGCTAGTTTGTCCGGGCCCCCCTACAATGAGCAGTTCTTC. Encoded protein: CSASLSGPPYNEQFF.

The chain recombines TRBV5-1 with TRBJ2-7; TRBD2 agrees at 8 bases. Germline CDR1 and CDR2: SGHRS and YFSETQ. The CDR3 has 15 amino acids. J was trimmed by 3 bases and V by 2 bases; bases with no gene match: 7. CDR3 in amino acids: CASSLKSGGHYEQYF. The CDR3 DNA sequence: TGCGCCAGCAGCTTAAAAAGCGGGGGCCACTACGAGCAGTACTTC.

This clonotype occurred a few times. The V call is TRBV10-3, the J call TRBJ1-2, with D possibly matching TRBD1 (6 bases). Germline V gene lookup returns CDR1 ENHRY and CDR2 SYGVKD. The CDR3 is 12 amino acids. Trimming cost V 8 bases and J 4 bases, with 11 bases left between them. The CDR3 spells CAIQEGGYGYTF. The DNA of the CDR3 is TGTGCCATCCAGGAGGGGGGCTATGGCTACACCTTC.

Concerning this clonotype itself: A read error may account for a junction end that differs from germline. V is TRBV9 and J is TRBJ2-3, with 8 bases aligning to TRBD2. The CDR3 covers 15 residues. Looked up from germline, CDR1 is SGDLS and CDR2 is YYNGEE. CDR3: CDSSGPRGGQETQYF. CDR3 nucleotide sequence: TGTGACAGCAGCGGACCCCGGGGGGGGCAAGAGACCCAGTATTTT.

The chain joins TRBV19 to TRBJ2-5; D is undetermined. Germline V gene sequence: CDR1 LNHDA, CDR2 SQIVND (reference sequence). Trimming took 7 bases from V and 0 from J, leaving 3 bases between them. This CDR3 has 11 amino acids. CDR3 sequence reads: CASKNQETQYF. The CDR3, as DNA: TGTGCCAGTAAAAACCAAGAGACCCAGTACTTC.

The chain is built from TRBV3-1 and TRBJ1-6, with TRBD1 matching over 11 bases. The germline CDR1 and CDR2 sequences are LGHDT and YNNKEL (reference sequence). The CDR3 covers 15 residues. J was trimmed by 10 bases and V by 3 bases; bases with no gene match: 5. CDR3 coding DNA: TGTGCCAGCAGCCAGGGACAGGGGGTGAGATCACCCCTCCACTTT. Translation gives CASSQGQGVRSPLHF.

The sample holds a few counts of this clonotype. The genes are TRBV6-5 and TRBJ2-2; unclear D gene. The CDR3 covers 14 residues. CDR1 MNHEY and CDR2 SVGAGI come from the germline V gene. The germline V and J ends were trimmed by 2 bases and 6 bases, with 10 bases remaining between them. The CDR3 is CASSYDLYSGELFF. Written as DNA, the CDR3 is TGTGCCAGCAGTTACGATTTATATTCCGGGGAGCTGTTTTTT.